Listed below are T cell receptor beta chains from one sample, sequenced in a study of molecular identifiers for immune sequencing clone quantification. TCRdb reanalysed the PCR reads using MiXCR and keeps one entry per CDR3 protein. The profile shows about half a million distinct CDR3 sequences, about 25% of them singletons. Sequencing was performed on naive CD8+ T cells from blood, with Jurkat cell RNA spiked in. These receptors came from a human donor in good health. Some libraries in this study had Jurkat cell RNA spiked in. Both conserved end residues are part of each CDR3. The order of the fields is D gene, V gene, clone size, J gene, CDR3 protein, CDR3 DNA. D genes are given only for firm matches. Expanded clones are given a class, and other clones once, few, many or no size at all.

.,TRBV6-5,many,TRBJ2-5,CASSYSGETQYF,TGTGCCAGCAGTTACTCAGGGGAGACCCAGTACTTC
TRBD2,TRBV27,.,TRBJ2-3,CASSSGLALLTQYF,TGTGCCAGCAGTTCGGGACTAGCGCTACTTACGCAGTATTTT
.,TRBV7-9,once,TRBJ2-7,CANSQPGGHEQYF,TGTGCCAACAGCCAGCCCGGGGGGCACGAGCAGTACTTC
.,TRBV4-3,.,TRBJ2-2,CASSQGLLDYTGELFF,TGCGCCAGCAGCCAAGGTCTACTTGACTACACCGGGGAGCTGTTTTTT
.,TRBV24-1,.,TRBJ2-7,CATSSLANYEQYF,TGTGCCACCAGTAGTTTAGCGAACTACGAGCAGTACTTC
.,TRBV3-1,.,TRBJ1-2,CADGHTGHYGYTF,TGTGCCGACGGCCACACCGGTCACTATGGCTACACCTTC
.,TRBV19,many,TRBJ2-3,CASSIVGPSRADTQYF,TGTGCCAGTAGTATTGTCGGGCCTAGCCGTGCGGATACGCAGTATTTT
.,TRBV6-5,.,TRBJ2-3,CVSNIGPFSTDTQYF,TGTGTCAGCAACATAGGACCGTTTAGCACAGATACGCAGTATTTT
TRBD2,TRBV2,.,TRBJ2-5,CASSEAGTSGTQETQYF,TGTGCCAGCAGTGAAGCGGGAACTAGCGGGACACAAGAGACCCAGTACTTC
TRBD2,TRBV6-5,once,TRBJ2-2,CASSRLAGGISAGELFF,TGTGCCAGCAGTCGACTAGCGGGAGGGATCTCCGCCGGGGAGCTGTTTTTT
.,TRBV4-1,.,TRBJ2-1,CASSQVDSWQFF,TGCGCCAGCAGCCAAGTGGACAGCTGGCAGTTCTTC
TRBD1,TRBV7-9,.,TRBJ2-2,CASSRRDRGRGELFF,TGTGCCAGCAGCCGCCGGGACAGGGGGCGCGGGGAGCTGTTTTTT
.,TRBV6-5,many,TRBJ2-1,CASSPDGSGEFF,TGTGCCAGCAGTCCCGACGGATCCGGGGAGTTCTTC
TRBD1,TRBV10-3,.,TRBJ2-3,CAISESGGWGDTQYF,TGTGCCATCAGTGAGTCAGGGGGCTGGGGAGATACGCAGTATTTT
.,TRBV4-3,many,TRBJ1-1,CASSQESGTGNTEAFF,TGCGCCAGCAGCCAAGAGAGCGGGACGGGGAACACTGAAGCTTTCTTT
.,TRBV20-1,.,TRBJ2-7,CSARDSLKGPHEQYF,TGCAGTGCTAGAGATTCGCTGAAGGGTCCCCACGAGCAGTACTTC